This T cell receptor (beta chain) was profiled in a study of T-cell memory formation after mild COVID-19. Study-level background: The TCR clusters were mostly specific to one donor.

In regard to this clonotype: What it binds is unknown.

With constant-segment primers, 5'RACE yielded cDNA libraries of TCR alpha and TCR beta that carried sample barcodes and UMIs. Using its own MiXCR run on the 5' RACE reads, TCRdb lists one record per CDR3 protein. The table shows 550,000 to 600,000 distinct CDR3 sequences, with about a fifth occurring only once. Whole-study results and caveats: Confirmation of SARS-CoV-2 specificity was lacking for second-wave clones peaking day 37. Cross-reactive memory seemingly joined, as some responding clones were found in pre-infection memory.

V shed 3 bases and J shed 0 bases, with 5 bases lying between them. This CDR3 is built from 14 residues. The germline V gene encodes CDR1 MRHNA and CDR2 SNTAGT. Sequenced: PBMCs or a T cell subset sorted from them (not recorded which). This chain links TRBV6-4 with TRBJ2-2; D is ambiguous. This clonotype was sampled from an adult woman who had mild COVID-19 (a few samples of this study predate the infection). Cell type and time point are not known. The CDR3 sequence: CASSEAPNTGELFF. DNA for the CDR3: TGTGCCAGCAGTGAGGCTCCGAACACCGGGGAGCTGTTTTTT.